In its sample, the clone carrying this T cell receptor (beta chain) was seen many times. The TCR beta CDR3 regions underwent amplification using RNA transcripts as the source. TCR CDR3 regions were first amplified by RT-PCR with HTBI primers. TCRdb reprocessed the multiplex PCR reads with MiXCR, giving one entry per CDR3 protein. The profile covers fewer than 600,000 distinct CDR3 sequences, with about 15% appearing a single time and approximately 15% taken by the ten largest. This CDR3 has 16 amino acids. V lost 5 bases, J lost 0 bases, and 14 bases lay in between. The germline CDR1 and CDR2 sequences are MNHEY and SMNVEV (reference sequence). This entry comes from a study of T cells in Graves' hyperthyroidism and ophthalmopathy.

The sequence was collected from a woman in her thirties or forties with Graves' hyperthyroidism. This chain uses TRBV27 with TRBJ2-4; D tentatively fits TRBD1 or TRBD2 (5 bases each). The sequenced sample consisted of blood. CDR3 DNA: TGTGCCAGCAGTCCGGGGCCGCGACTAGCCAAAAACATTCAGTACTTC. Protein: CASSPGPRLAKNIQYF.